A single sample is the source of the 25 T cell receptor beta chains below, sequenced in a study of identical twins' blood T cells. TCRdb processed the 5' RACE reads anew with MiXCR; each CDR3 protein has one entry. The sample has a few hundred thousand distinct CDR3 sequences; 25% to 35% are singletons. Sequenced sample: PBMCs. The receptors stem from a woman between 18 and 55 years old in good health.

In its sample, this clonotype was seen many times. This chain joins TRBV20-1 and TRBJ1-2; D uncertain. Germline assignment: CDR1 DFQATT and CDR2 SNEGSKA (reference sequence). The V and J ends lost 4 bases and 0 bases respectively, with 9 bases between them. The CDR3 totals 13 residues. This chain's CDR3 is CSATPYSNYGYTF. The CDR3 DNA sequence: TGCAGTGCTACGCCCTATTCTAACTATGGCTACACCTTC.

This clonotype showed up just a few times. J is TRBJ1-1 and V is TRBV12-3 or TRBV12-4; tentative D call: TRBD1 (5 bases). Deletions cut 6 bases from V and 5 bases from J, with 13 bases between. The CDR3 consists of 13 residues. In nucleotides, the CDR3 is TGTGCCAGCAGCCTCAGGGAAGGGACTGAAGCTTTCTTT. Protein sequence: CASSLREGTEAFF.

As regards this clonotype: The junction and the germline gene differ at one end; a read error may be behind it. This sequence joins TRBV11-3 and TRBJ1-6, with D unclear. Germline lookup yields CDR1 SGHNT and CDR2 YENEEA. This CDR3 contains 17 residues. The CDR3 here is CASSGFRAAMDNSPLRF. CDR3 DNA: TGTGCCAGCAGTGGTTTCCGGGCGGCTATGGATAATTCACCCCTCCGCTTT. Filled out from reference TRBV11-3 and TRBJ1-6, the complete variable domain reads EAGVVQSPRYKIIEKKQPVAFWCNPISGHNTLYWYLQNLGQGPELLIRYENEEAVDDSQLPKDRFSAERLKGVDSTLKIQPAELGDSAVYLCASSGFRAAMDNSPLRFGNGTRLTVT.

The chain is built from TRBV5-4 and TRBJ2-1; 9 nucleotides agree with TRBD2. This CDR3 region has 16 residues. The germline V gene has CDR1 SGHNT and CDR2 YYREEE (reference sequence). The ends lost 0 bases at V and 7 bases at J; junction bases unmatched: 8. This chain's CDR3 is CASSLGAGGLTNEQFF. The CDR3 DNA follows: TGTGCCAGCAGCTTGGGAGCGGGAGGATTAACAAATGAGCAGTTCTTC.

The chain joins TRBV5-1 to TRBJ1-2; no reliable D call. Germline V CDR1 and CDR2: SGHRS, YFSETQ. Between the trimmed V and J ends, which lost 2 bases and 6 bases, there was a span of 11 bases. This CDR3 contains 13 residues. In DNA, the CDR3 is TGCGCCAGCAGCTTTTTACACATCGATGGCTACACCTTC. Its protein is CASSFLHIDGYTF.

This chain connects TRBV9 to TRBJ2-2; 12 bases map to TRBD2. V lost 3 bases, J lost 5 bases, and 8 bases stayed unmatched. Germline CDR1 reads SGDLS; CDR2 reads YYNGEE. CDR3 length: 17 amino acids. The CDR3 region is CASSARLAGVETGELFF. The CDR3 region has the DNA TGTGCCAGCAGCGCTCGACTAGCGGGAGTAGAAACCGGGGAGCTGTTTTTT.

This clonotype was seen only a few times. The chain couples TRBV7-2 to TRBJ1-5, with a possible D match to TRBD1 (5 bases). This CDR3 is 15 amino acids long. Germline CDR1 SGHTA, CDR2 FQGNSA. V lost 4 bases and J lost 0, with 10 bases in between. The CDR3 coding sequence is TGTGCCAGCAGCTCGGGGGGTTATAGCAATCAGCCCCAGCATTTT. The encoded protein is CASSSGGYSNQPQHF.

This clonotype was picked up a small number of times. This rearrangement joins TRBV20-1 to TRBJ2-1, with 7 bases identical to TRBD1. The CDR3 covers 14 residues. The ends lost 5 bases at V and 4 bases at J; junction bases unmatched: 8. The V gene's germline CDR1 is DFQATT and CDR2 SNEGSKA (reference sequence). The CDR3 bases are TGCAGTGCTTCGACGGACAGGATATACAATGAGCAGTTCTTC. Its protein is CSASTDRIYNEQFF.

On this clonotype itself: Germline is not matched at one junction end, which may reflect a read error. The DNA of the CDR3 is TGCATCGTTGAAGGCCTAGCGGGGGACACAGATACGCAGTATTTT. The encoded protein is CIVEGLAGDTDTQYF. The V call is TRBV29-1, the J call TRBJ2-3, with 10 bases fitting TRBD2. Germline values: CDR1 SQVTM, CDR2 ANQGSEA. This CDR3 has 15 amino acids.

This clonotype has more than one count but fewer than ten. The rearrangement uses TRBV19 and TRBJ2-3; tentatively, D is TRBD1 (5 bases). The V end lost 3 bases, the J end lost 5 bases, and 9 bases lay between the germline ends. The CDR3 runs to 13 residues. The germline V gene encodes CDR1 LNHDA and CDR2 SQIVND (reference sequence). The chain's CDR3 is CASSMGRRDTQYF. The CDR3, as DNA: TGTGCCAGTAGTATGGGGCGACGAGATACGCAGTATTTT.

Concerning this clonotype: A junction boundary mismatches the germline segment, possibly from a read error. CDR3 bases: TGTGCCAGCAGTGAATACAGGGGGCGGAACGCTGAAGCTTTCTTT. Its protein is CASSEYRGRNAEAFF. J is TRBJ1-1 and V is TRBV25-1; 8 bases map to TRBD1. The CDR3 is made up of 15 amino acids. Germline V gene data show CDR1 as MGHDK and CDR2 as SYGVNS. Based on the CDR3 plus reference TRBV25-1 and TRBJ1-1, the full variable domain is EADIYQTPRYLVIGTGKKITLECSQTMGHDKMYWYQQDPGMELHLIHYSYGVNSTEKGDLSSESTVSRIRTEHFPLTLESARPSHTSQYLCASSEYRGRNAEAFFGQGTRLTVV.

This clonotype was picked up a small number of times. The rearrangement uses TRBV7-2 and TRBJ1-1, with 7 bases lining up with TRBD1. The CDR3 covers 14 residues. The germline V gene encodes CDR1 SGHTA and CDR2 FQGNSA. After removal of 6 bases from V and 2 bases from J, the junction contained 6 bases not matched to a gene. CDR3 region: CASRERGLNTEAFF. The CDR3 nucleotides are TGTGCCAGCAGGGAAAGGGGGCTAAACACTGAAGCTTTCTTT.

A word on this clonotype: A much larger clone is a single base away; this may be a read error. The V call is TRBV4-1, the J call TRBJ2-1, with a weak D call TRBD1 (5 bases). CDR3 length: 12 amino acids. Per the germline V gene, CDR1 is MGHRA and CDR2 is YSYEKL. Here the CDR3 reads CASSQEDNGQFF. The DNA for the CDR3 is TGCGCCAGCAGCCAAGAGGACAATGGGCAGTTCTTC.

Only a few counts were recorded for this clonotype. The chain couples TRBV4-3 to TRBJ2-7; D is undetermined. The germline V gene encodes CDR1 LGHNA and CDR2 YSLEER. There are 14 residues in the CDR3. Trimming stripped 0 bases from V and 5 bases from J, with 11 bases between. The DNA of the CDR3 is TGCGCCAGCAGCCAAGATGGTCTAATCCACGAGCAGTACTTC. This sequence encodes CASSQDGLIHEQYF.

There are many counts of this clonotype. The chain has TRBV9 and TRBJ2-3; the match to TRBD2 covers 11 bases. Germline V lookup: CDR1 SGDLS, CDR2 YYNGEE. J lost 1 base, V lost 4 bases, and 5 bases had no gene match. This CDR3 is 16 amino acids long. Here the CDR3 DNA reads TGTGCCAGCAGCTCACTAGCGGGAGTTGGCACAGATACGCAGTATTTT. Its protein is CASSSLAGVGTDTQYF.

A single count supports this clonotype. This chain links TRBV20-1 with TRBJ1-2; D might be TRBD1 (5 bases). Trimming left V 7 bases short and J 5 bases short, with 14 bases between. Germline CDR1 DFQATT, CDR2 SNEGSKA (reference sequence). This CDR3 spans 12 amino acids. The CDR3 region is CSVGHPGYGYTF. CDR3 in DNA: TGCAGTGTGGGGCATCCAGGGTATGGCTACACCTTC.

This chain uses TRBV6-5 with TRBJ2-1; D perhaps matches TRBD1 (6 bases). V was pared by 8 bases and J by 2 bases, with 16 bases between. CDR3 length: 15 amino acids. CDR1 is MNHEY and CDR2 is SVGAGI in the germline V gene. The CDR3 coding sequence is TGTGCCAGCTCCCTGAGGGACACAACCTACAATGAGCAGTTCTTC. This gives the protein CASSLRDTTYNEQFF.

Note on this clonotype: A much larger clonotype is one base distant, so this may be a read error. The chain joins TRBV7-2 to TRBJ1-3; D remains ambiguous. Germline V gene sequence: CDR1 SGHTA, CDR2 FQGNSA. There are 13 residues in the CDR3. The CDR3 nucleotides are TGTGCCAGCAGCTCCAGCTCTGGAATCACCATATATTTT. Translating it yields CASSSSSGITIYF.

The chain has TRBV5-1 and TRBJ2-2; 8 positions agree with TRBD1. Trimming cost V 2 bases and J 1 base; bases outside gene matches: 1. The germline CDR1 and CDR2 sequences are SGHRS and YFSETQ. CDR3 length: 15 amino acids. The CDR3 nucleotides read TGCGCCAGCAGCTTCGGGACAGGGAACACCGGGGAGCTGTTTTTT. This translates into CASSFGTGNTGELFF.

The J gene is TRBJ1-1, the V gene TRBV27, with D tentatively TRBD1 (5 bases). Trimming stripped 6 bases from V and 1 base from J, with 15 bases between. Germline values: CDR1 MNHEY, CDR2 SMNVEV (reference sequence). The CDR3 has 15 residues. The CDR3 DNA follows: TGTGCCAGCAGGGCCCCAGGACAACCGAACACTGAAGCTTTCTTT. It encodes CASRAPGQPNTEAFF.

The chain links TRBV24-1 to TRBJ2-5; possibly TRBD2 for D (6 bases). The CDR3 covers 13 residues. Germline assignment: CDR1 KGHDR and CDR2 SFDVKD. The V and J ends lost 5 bases and 2 bases respectively, with 8 bases between them. This CDR3 reads CATSGGGQETQYF. For the CDR3, the DNA is TGTGCCACCAGTGGAGGAGGGCAAGAGACCCAGTACTTC.

A few counts support this clonotype. The V gene is TRBV10-3, the J gene TRBJ2-1; TRBD2 matches 15 bases. The CDR3 loop spans 16 amino acids. The germline V gene encodes CDR1 ENHRY and CDR2 SYGVKD. V lost 6 bases, J lost 1 base, and 1 base stayed unmatched. CDR3 region: CAIRGTSGRSYNEQFF. The CDR3 bases are TGTGCCATCAGGGGGACTAGCGGGAGGTCCTACAATGAGCAGTTCTTC.

This clonotype showed up just a few times. The chain links TRBV7-6 to TRBJ1-5; D call uncertain. The germline V gene encodes CDR1 SGHVS and CDR2 FNYEAQ. The CDR3 contains 15 residues. V lost 0 bases and J lost 4, with 10 bases in between. Here the CDR3 reads CASSLARGRNQPQHF. The CDR3 bases are TGTGCCAGCAGCTTAGCCAGAGGGAGAAATCAGCCCCAGCATTTT. Based on the CDR3 plus reference TRBV7-6 and TRBJ1-5, the full variable domain is GAGVSQSPRYKVTKRGQDVALRCDPISGHVSLYWYRQALGQGPEFLTYFNYEAQQDKSGLPNDRFSAERPEGSISTLTIQRTEQRDSAMYRCASSLARGRNQPQHFGDGTRLSIL.

This clonotype turned up a few times. This chain uses TRBV5-1 with TRBJ2-1; 10 bases map to TRBD2. The CDR3 is made up of 15 amino acids. J was trimmed by 4 bases and V by 2 bases; bases with no gene match: 3. The V gene's germline CDR1 is SGHRS and CDR2 YFSETQ. DNA of the CDR3: TGCGCCAGCAGCTTCACACTAGCGGGATACAATGAGCAGTTCTTC. It translates to CASSFTLAGYNEQFF.

The V gene is TRBV30, the J gene TRBJ1-1; the match to TRBD1 covers 9 bases. The CDR3 is made up of 14 amino acids. Trimming removed 2 bases from V and 3 bases from J; junction bases left unmatched: 4. Germline CDR1 reads GTSNPN; CDR2 reads SVGIG (reference sequence). CDR3: CAWSTDRGYTEAFF. In DNA, the CDR3 is TGTGCCTGGAGTACCGACAGGGGGTACACTGAAGCTTTCTTT. Variable domain in full (rest from reference TRBV30 and TRBJ1-1): SQTIHQWPATLVQPVGSPLSLECTVEGTSNPNLYWYRQAAGRGLQLLFYSVGIGQISSEVPQNLSASRPQDRQFILSSKKLLLSDSGFYLCAWSTDRGYTEAFFGQGTRLTVV.